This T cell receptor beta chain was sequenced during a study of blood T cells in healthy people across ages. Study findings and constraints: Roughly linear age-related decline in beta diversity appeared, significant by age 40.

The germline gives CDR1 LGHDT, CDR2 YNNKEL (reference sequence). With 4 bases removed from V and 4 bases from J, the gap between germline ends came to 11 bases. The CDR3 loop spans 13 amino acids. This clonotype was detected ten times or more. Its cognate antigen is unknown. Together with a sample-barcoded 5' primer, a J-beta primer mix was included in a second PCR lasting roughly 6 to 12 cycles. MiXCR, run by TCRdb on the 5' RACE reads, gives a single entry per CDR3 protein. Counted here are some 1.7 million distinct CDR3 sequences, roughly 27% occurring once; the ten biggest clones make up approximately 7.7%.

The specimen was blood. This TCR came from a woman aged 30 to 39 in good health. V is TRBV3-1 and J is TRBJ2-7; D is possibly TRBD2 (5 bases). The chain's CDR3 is CASSRLGSYEQYF. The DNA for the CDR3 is TGTGCCAGCAGCCGCCTGGGGAGTTACGAGCAGTACTTC.